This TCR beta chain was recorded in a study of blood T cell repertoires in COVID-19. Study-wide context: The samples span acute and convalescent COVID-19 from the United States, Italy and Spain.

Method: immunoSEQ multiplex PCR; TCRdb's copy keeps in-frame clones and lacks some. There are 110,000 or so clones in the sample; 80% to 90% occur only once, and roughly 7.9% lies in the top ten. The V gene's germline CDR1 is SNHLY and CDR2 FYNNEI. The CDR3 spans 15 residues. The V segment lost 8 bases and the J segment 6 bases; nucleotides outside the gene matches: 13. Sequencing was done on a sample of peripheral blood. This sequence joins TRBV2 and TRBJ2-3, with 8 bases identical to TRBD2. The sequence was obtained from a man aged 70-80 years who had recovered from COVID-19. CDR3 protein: CASPSRAGAQDTQYF. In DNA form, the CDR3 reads TGTGCCAGCCCCTCGCGAGCGGGGGCCCAGGATACGCAGTATTTT.